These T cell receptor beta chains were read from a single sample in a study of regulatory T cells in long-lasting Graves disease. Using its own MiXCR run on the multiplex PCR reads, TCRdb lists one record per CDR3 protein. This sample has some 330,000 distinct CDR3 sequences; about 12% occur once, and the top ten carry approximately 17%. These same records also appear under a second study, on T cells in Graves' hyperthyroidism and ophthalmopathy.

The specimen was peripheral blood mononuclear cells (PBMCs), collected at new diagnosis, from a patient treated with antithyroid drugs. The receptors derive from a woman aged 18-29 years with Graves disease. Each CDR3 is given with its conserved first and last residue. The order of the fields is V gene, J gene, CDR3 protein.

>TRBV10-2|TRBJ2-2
CASSDWGGSNTGELFF
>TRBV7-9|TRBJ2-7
CASSGTGTRYEQYF
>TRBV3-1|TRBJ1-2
CASSLRSRQGDYGYTF
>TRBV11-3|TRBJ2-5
CASSPRLGETQYF
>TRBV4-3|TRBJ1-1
CASSQDGARGHTEAFF
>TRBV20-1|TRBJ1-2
CSARQALGYTF
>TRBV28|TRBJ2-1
CASSLVGWRLAGGPLNEQFF
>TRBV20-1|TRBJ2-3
CSATTGLAMSTDTQYF
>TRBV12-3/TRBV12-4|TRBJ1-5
CASSSGHPQPQHF
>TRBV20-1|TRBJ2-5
CSARGGNRANQETQYF
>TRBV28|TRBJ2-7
CASSFTGNEQYF
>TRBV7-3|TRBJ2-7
CASSATGFHEQYF
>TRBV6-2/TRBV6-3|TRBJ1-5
CASSYSGRYSNQPQHF
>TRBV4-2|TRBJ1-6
CASSQGDRGLSESPLHF
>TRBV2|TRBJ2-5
CASSPTSGGYEETQYF
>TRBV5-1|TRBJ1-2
CASSLALGRTYGYTF
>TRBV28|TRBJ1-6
CASSLSGLYNSPLHF
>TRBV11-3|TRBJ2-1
CASSLGLAGPDEQFF
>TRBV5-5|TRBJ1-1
CASSPGQVGTEAFF
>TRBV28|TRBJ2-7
CASSFRDIPYEQYF
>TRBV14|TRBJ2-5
CASSQDARPEETQYF
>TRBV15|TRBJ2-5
CATSRGDRAYQETQYF
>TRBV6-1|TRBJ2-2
CASRPLAGGTSGELFF
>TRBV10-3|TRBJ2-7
CAISGRQGYPSEQYF
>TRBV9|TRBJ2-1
CASSFQPDSSYNEQFF
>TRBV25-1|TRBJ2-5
CASSEWGLEETQYF